This TCR beta chain derives from a study of graft-versus-host responses after intestinal transplantation. The study's findings and limits: Present in recipient marrow, GvH clones included some that appeared first in ileum or blood.

About this clone: Antigen specificity is unknown.

The assay was immunoSEQ multiplex PCR, and TCRdb's table has in-frame clones only and misses some. This repertoire shows approximately 88,000 clones, 85% to 90% found once; its top ten account for around 0.1%. The CDR3 has 15 residues. V dropped 4 bases and J dropped 4 bases, with 15 bases sitting between them. Germline CDR1 SGHRS, CDR2 YFSETQ. The chain joins TRBV5-1 to TRBJ1-3; D is uncertain. This clonotype was sampled from a human donor who received an intestinal transplant. The sequenced sample was unstimulated CD4+ T cells sorted from spleen or lymph node cells, obtained before intestinal transplant. CDR3 sequence reads: CASSHQPGLGNTIYF. The CDR3 bases are TGCGCCAGCAGCCATCAACCCGGACTCGGAAACACCATATATTTT.